This T cell receptor (beta chain) was profiled in a study of shared clonotypes between healthy human individuals. Overall study findings and caveats: Generally, naive subsets came out with larger estimated richness than memory subsets. The low donor count limited represented genetic and exposure-history diversity.

The CDR3 is 14 residues long. The germline CDR1 and CDR2 sequences are LGHNA and YNFKEQ. Trimming stripped 1 base from V and 4 bases from J, with 7 bases between. In the original processing: Junction-only immunoSEQ data arrived without quality scores, meaning filtering differed. Profiled with immunoSEQ multiplex PCR; TCRdb holds only in-frame clones, not every one. V and J calls and clone size are given by that table; D and trimming were obtained from the DNA. The sample records roughly 640,000 clones, less than 85% being singletons. Regarding this clone: The antigen is not known. This could be a read error, since a much larger clone is one nucleotide away.

Each of the donors was a healthy adult who was HIV-negative and had not had a recent acute infection or vaccination. The genes are TRBV4-2 and TRBJ1-4; no definite D call. Sequencing was performed on memory CD4+ T cells sorted from blood. Subset given: CD45RA-negative fraction. This sequence originates from a woman aged 25 to 39 in good health. DNA for the CDR3: TGTGCCAGCAGCCAAGGGCGGCTTAATGAAAAACTGTTTTTT. It specifies CASSQGRLNEKLFF.